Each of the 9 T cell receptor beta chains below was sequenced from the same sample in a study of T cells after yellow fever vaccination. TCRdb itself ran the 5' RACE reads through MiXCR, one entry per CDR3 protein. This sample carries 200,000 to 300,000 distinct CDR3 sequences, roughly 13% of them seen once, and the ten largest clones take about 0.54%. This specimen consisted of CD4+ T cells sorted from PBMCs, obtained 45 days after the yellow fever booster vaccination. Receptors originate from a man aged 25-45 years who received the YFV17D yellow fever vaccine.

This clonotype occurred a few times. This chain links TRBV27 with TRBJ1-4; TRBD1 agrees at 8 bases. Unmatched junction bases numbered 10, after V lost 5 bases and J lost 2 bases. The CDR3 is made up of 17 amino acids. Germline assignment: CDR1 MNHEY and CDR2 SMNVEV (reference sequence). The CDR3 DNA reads TGTGCCAGCAGTCCCCTGGACCAGGGGGCGACTAATGAAAAACTGTTTTTT. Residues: CASSPLDQGATNEKLFF.

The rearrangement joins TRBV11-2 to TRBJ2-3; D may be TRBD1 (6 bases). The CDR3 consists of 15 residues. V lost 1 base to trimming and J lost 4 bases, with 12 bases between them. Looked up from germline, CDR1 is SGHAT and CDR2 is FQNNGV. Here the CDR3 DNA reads TGTGCCAGCAGCTTAGTAGGGGGAGTCTCAGATACGCAGTATTTT. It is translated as CASSLVGGVSDTQYF.

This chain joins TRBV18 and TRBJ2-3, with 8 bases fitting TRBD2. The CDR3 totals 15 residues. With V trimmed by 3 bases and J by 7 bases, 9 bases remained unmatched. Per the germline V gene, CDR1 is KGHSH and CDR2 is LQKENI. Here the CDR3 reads CASSPREGLMNTQYF. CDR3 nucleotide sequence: TGTGCCAGCTCACCCCGGGAGGGGCTGATGAATACGCAGTATTTT.

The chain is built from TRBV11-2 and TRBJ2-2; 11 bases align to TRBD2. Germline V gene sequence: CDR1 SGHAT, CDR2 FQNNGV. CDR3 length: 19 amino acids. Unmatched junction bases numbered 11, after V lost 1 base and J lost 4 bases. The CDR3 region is CASSLGLAGGWMSTGELFF. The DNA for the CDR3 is TGTGCCAGCAGCTTAGGTCTAGCGGGAGGATGGATGAGCACCGGGGAGCTGTTTTTT.

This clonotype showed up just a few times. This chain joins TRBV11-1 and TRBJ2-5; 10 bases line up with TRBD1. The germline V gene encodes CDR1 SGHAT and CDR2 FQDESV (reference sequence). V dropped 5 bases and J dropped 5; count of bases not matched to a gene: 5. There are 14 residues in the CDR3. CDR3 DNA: TGTGCCAGCAGCCAAGGACAGGGGGACGAGACCCAGTACTTC. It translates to CASSQGQGDETQYF.

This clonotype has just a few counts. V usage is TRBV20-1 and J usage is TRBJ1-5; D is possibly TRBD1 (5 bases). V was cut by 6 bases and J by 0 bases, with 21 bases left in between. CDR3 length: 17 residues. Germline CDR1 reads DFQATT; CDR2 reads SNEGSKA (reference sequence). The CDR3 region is CSAVRSFSGFSNQPQHF. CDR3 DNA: TGCAGTGCCGTCCGATCTTTTTCAGGGTTTAGCAATCAGCCCCAGCATTTT.

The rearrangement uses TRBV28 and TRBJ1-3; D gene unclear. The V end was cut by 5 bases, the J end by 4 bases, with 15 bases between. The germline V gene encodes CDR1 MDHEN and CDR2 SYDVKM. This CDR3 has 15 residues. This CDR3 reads CASSRQGRRGNTIYF. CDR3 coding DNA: TGTGCCAGCAGTCGACAAGGCAGGAGGGGAAACACCATATATTTT.

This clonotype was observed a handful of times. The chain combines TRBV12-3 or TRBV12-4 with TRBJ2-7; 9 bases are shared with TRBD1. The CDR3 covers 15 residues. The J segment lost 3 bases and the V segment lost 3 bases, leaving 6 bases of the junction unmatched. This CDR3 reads CASSFWTGAVYEQYF. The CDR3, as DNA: TGTGCCAGCAGTTTCTGGACAGGGGCGGTCTACGAGCAGTACTTC.

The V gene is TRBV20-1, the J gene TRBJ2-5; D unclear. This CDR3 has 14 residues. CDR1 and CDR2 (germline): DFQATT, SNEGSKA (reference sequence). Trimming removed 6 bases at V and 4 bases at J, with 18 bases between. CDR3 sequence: CSAGPLTLVETQYF. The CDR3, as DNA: TGCAGTGCCGGGCCGCTAACCCTTGTAGAGACCCAGTACTTC.